This T cell receptor beta chain was observed in a study of OX40 agonist ivuxolimab in advanced cancers. Study-level information: Treatment of patients was with ivuxolimab, an agonistic anti-OX40 (CD134) antibody.

Using immunoSEQ multiplex PCR, the repertoire was profiled, and TCRdb retains in-frame clones only, with some absent. This sample has fewer than 100,000 clones, with about 93% found just once. This clone was counted a single time. The input for sequencing was CD4+ or CD8+ T cells sorted from blood, taken in a trial of the OX40 agonist ivuxolimab. The clonotype originates from an adult with an advanced solid tumor such as melanoma, head and neck, liver or kidney cancer.

For the CDR3, the DNA is TGCGCCAGCAGCCAAGTGGTCTCGGGGAATGAGCAGTTCTTC. Protein: CASSQVVSGNEQFF. J is TRBJ2-1 and V is TRBV4-3, with D perhaps TRBD2 (5 bases). The germline V and J ends were trimmed by 1 base and 7 bases, with 11 bases remaining between them. The CDR3 totals 14 residues. The V gene's germline CDR1 is LGHNA and CDR2 YSLEER.